Shown below are 31 T cell receptor beta chains from a single sample sequenced in a study of blood T cell repertoires in COVID-19. TCRdb's copy holds only in-frame clones and misses some; the assay was immunoSEQ multiplex PCR. The sample lists approximately 350,000 clones, over 70% occurring once. The sample was peripheral blood. These receptors all stem from a man aged 25 to 40 with active or convalescent COVID-19.

This chain uses TRBV3-1 (or the pseudogene TRBV3-2) with TRBJ2-1, with TRBD2 matching over 11 bases. This CDR3 has 19 amino acids. With 0 bases clipped from V and 4 bases from J, the junction kept 11 bases outside the gene matches. Germline CDR1 is LGHDT and CDR2 is YNNKEL (reference sequence). The CDR3 sequence is CASSQDDRGRTSGYNEQFF. The CDR3 DNA reads as TGTGCCAGCAGCCAAGACGACAGGGGGAGGACTAGCGGGTACAATGAGCAGTTCTTC.

This sequence joins TRBV3-1 (or the pseudogene TRBV3-2) and TRBJ1-1; D unresolved. Germline V gives CDR1 LGHDT, CDR2 YNNKEL (reference sequence). The CDR3 runs to 15 residues. The V end was cut by 4 bases, the J end by 1 base, with 13 bases between. CDR3 amino acids: CASSPYPAGNTEAFF. CDR3 nucleotide sequence: TGTGCCAGCAGCCCTTATCCGGCGGGGAACACTGAAGCTTTCTTT.

This chain links TRBV28 with TRBJ1-1; perhaps TRBD1 as D (6 bases). There are 14 residues in the CDR3. The V gene's germline CDR1 is MDHEN and CDR2 SYDVKM. Trimming stripped 8 bases from V and 0 bases from J, with 13 bases between. The CDR3 sequence is CASWAQGLNTEAFF. In DNA, the CDR3 is TGTGCCAGCTGGGCACAGGGATTGAACACTGAAGCTTTCTTT.

This chain connects TRBV29-1 to TRBJ2-1, with 7 bases aligning to TRBD2. The CDR3 is 11 residues long. Germline lookup yields CDR1 SQVTM and CDR2 ANQGSEA. The CDR3 here is CSGGDFNEQFF. In DNA form, the CDR3 reads TGCTCTGGGGGGGACTTTAATGAGCAGTTCTTC.

The gene calls are TRBV18 and TRBJ1-1, with TRBD1 matching over 7 bases. The CDR3 contains 14 residues. Germline V gene lookup returns CDR1 KGHSH and CDR2 LQKENI. J lost 2 bases, V lost 5 bases, and 5 bases had no gene match. CDR3: CASSWGQPNTEAFF. CDR3 DNA: TGTGCCAGCTCATGGGGACAGCCCAACACTGAAGCTTTCTTT. Together with reference TRBV18 and TRBJ1-1, the CDR3 gives the full variable domain: NAGVMQNPRHLVRRRGQEARLRCSPMKGHSHVYWYRQLPEEGLKFMVYLQKENIIDESGMPKERFSAEFPKEGPSILRIQQVVRGDSAAYFCASSWGQPNTEAFFGQGTRLTVV.

This clone was detected only a few times. The gene calls are TRBV18 and TRBJ1-3, with 9 bases matching TRBD1. CDR1 is KGHSH, CDR2 LQKENI, per germline. CDR3 size: 15 residues. Unmatched junction bases numbered 5, after V lost 4 bases and J lost 4 bases. CDR3: CASSQGQGPGNTIYF. CDR3 sequence (DNA): TGTGCCAGCTCACAGGGACAGGGACCCGGAAACACCATATATTTT.

The chain combines TRBV7-9 with TRBJ2-7; TRBD2 might be the D (6 bases). From germline, CDR1 is SEHNR and CDR2 FQNEAQ (reference sequence). V dropped 5 bases and J dropped 5 bases, with 13 bases sitting between them. The CDR3 is 13 residues long. CDR3 DNA: TGTGCCAGCAGCGACGGAGGGATGGACGAGCAGTACTTC. It specifies CASSDGGMDEQYF.

The V and J genes are TRBV5-1 and TRBJ1-1; possibly TRBD1 for D (6 bases). This CDR3 is built from 14 residues. The V gene lost 0 bases and the J gene lost 1 base, with 7 bases spanning the gap. Germline V CDR1 and CDR2: SGHRS, YFSETQ. CDR3 sequence reads: CASSLEQGNTEAFF. Here the CDR3 DNA reads TGCGCCAGCAGCTTGGAACAGGGGAACACTGAAGCTTTCTTT.

V gene TRBV6-1 combines with J gene TRBJ1-1; 7 bases are a match to TRBD1. The CDR3 has 15 amino acids. Trimming removed 1 base from V and 1 base from J; junction bases left unmatched: 3. Germline loops: CDR1 MNHNS, CDR2 SASEGT. CDR3: CASSEGTGANTEAFF. In nucleotides, the CDR3 is TGTGCCAGCAGTGAAGGTACAGGGGCGAACACTGAAGCTTTCTTT.

A single count supports this clone. V is TRBV5-1 and J is TRBJ2-1; 10 bases map to TRBD1. CDR3 length: 17 amino acids. Germline V gene sequence: CDR1 SGHRS, CDR2 YFSETQ. The junction had 7 bases not matched to a gene; V was cut back by 4 bases and J by 0 bases. CDR3 sequence (DNA): TGCGCCAGCAGCGCCTTGACAGGGGGCGGCTCCTACAATGAGCAGTTCTTC. Translated, it gives CASSALTGGGSYNEQFF.

This clone was recorded once. The chain joins TRBV7-6 to TRBJ2-5; D is undetermined. Germline assignment: CDR1 SGHVS and CDR2 FNYEAQ. This CDR3 has 12 amino acids. V lost 3 bases to trimming and J lost 2 bases, with 4 bases between them. The CDR3: CASSLLQETQYF. CDR3 nucleotides: TGTGCCAGCAGCTTGCTACAAGAGACCCAGTACTTC.

The chain recombines TRBV3-1 (or the pseudogene TRBV3-2) with TRBJ2-1, with TRBD1 as a possible D gene (6 bases). The CDR3 sequence is 14 residues long. V was cut by 5 bases and J by 10 bases, with 18 bases left in between. Germline V gene lookup returns CDR1 LGHDT and CDR2 YNNKEL (reference sequence). The CDR3 nucleotides are TGTGCCAGCAGCACCCTCACGCTAGGGGGAGAGCAGTTCTTC. Translated: CASSTLTLGGEQFF.

This clone was detected only a few times. The rearrangement uses TRBV5-8 and TRBJ1-2, with a possible D match to TRBD1 (5 bases). Trimming pared 2 bases from V and 5 bases from J, leaving 7 bases between. Germline V gene lookup returns CDR1 SGHTS and CDR2 YDEGEE. CDR3 length: 12 residues. CDR3 nucleotide sequence: TGTGCCAGCAGCTTCAGGGATTATGGCTACACCTTC. It codes for CASSFRDYGYTF.

The chain uses TRBV9 and TRBJ2-3; D perhaps matches TRBD2 (5 bases). The germline V gene has CDR1 SGDLS and CDR2 YYNGEE. The CDR3 sequence is 16 residues long. V was trimmed by 0 bases and J by 0 bases, leaving 11 bases between them. The DNA of the CDR3 is TGTGCCAGCAGCGTAGGGACTCACCCTAGCACAGATACGCAGTATTTT. It specifies CASSVGTHPSTDTQYF.

The V call is TRBV12-3 or TRBV12-4, the J call TRBJ2-1; 8 nucleotides match TRBD2. After removal of 7 bases from V and 7 bases from J, the junction contained 6 bases not matched to a gene. The CDR3 contains 13 residues. The CDR3 is CASISGGWNEQFF. The CDR3 bases are TGTGCCAGCATCAGCGGGGGTTGGAATGAGCAGTTCTTC.

This rearrangement joins TRBV24-1 to TRBJ2-7, with TRBD1 identical over 7 bases. Trimming at V came to 4 bases and at J to 2 bases, leaving 7 bases not matched to a gene. The CDR3 loop spans 15 amino acids. Per germline, CDR1 KGHDR and CDR2 SFDVKD. CDR3 DNA sequence: TGTGCCACCAGTGACCCACAGGGGCCAACCTACGAGCAGTACTTC. Translated: CATSDPQGPTYEQYF.

The V and J genes are TRBV12-3 or TRBV12-4 and TRBJ2-3; D unclear. The V and J ends lost 6 bases and 2 bases respectively, with 6 bases between them. The CDR3 sequence is 12 residues long. The CDR3: CASSRVTDTQYF. Here the CDR3 DNA reads TGTGCCAGCAGCCGCGTCACAGATACGCAGTATTTT.

This chain joins TRBV11-3 and TRBJ2-2; a possible D gene is TRBD2 (5 bases). The V end lost 6 bases, the J end lost 0 bases, and 14 bases lay between the germline ends. There are 16 residues in the CDR3. CDR1 and CDR2 from the germline V gene are SGHNT and YENEEA. CDR3 sequence (DNA): TGTGCCAGCAGACTCTCCTGGGGAGCGAACACCGGGGAGCTGTTTTTT. This gives the protein CASRLSWGANTGELFF.

The rearrangement joins TRBV4-3 to TRBJ1-6; 7 bases map to TRBD1. The CDR3 loop spans 14 amino acids. The trim removed 4 bases at V and 10 bases at J, leaving 7 bases unmatched. Germline V gene lookup returns CDR1 LGHNA and CDR2 YSLEER. CDR3 loop: CASSLDRVRSPLHF. In nucleotides, the CDR3 is TGCGCCAGCAGCCTCGACAGGGTGCGATCACCCCTCCACTTT.

The genes are TRBV5-4 and TRBJ2-3; TRBD2 matches at 11 bases. This CDR3 contains 16 residues. CDR1 and CDR2 from the germline V gene are SGHNT and YYREEE (reference sequence). Unmatched junction bases numbered 9, after V lost 4 bases and J lost 5 bases. DNA of the CDR3: TGTGCCAGCAGCGCGCAACTAGCGGGGGCTGGAGATACGCAGTATTTT. Its protein product is CASSAQLAGAGDTQYF.

A single count supports this clone. The rearrangement uses TRBV10-3 and TRBJ2-5; unclear D gene. The ends were cut back, 6 bases at V and 5 bases at J, with 16 bases in the middle. The CDR3 is 14 residues long. Germline CDR1 and CDR2: ENHRY and SYGVKD. The CDR3: CAIRPASGRETQYF. For the CDR3, the DNA is TGTGCCATCAGACCGGCCTCCGGCAGGGAGACCCAGTACTTC.

This clone was counted between two and nine times. J is TRBJ1-5 and V is TRBV18, with D uncertain. Germline V lookup: CDR1 KGHSH, CDR2 LQKENI. The V end was cut by 3 bases, the J end by 7 bases, with 10 bases between. This CDR3 region has 13 residues. DNA of the CDR3: TGTGCCAGCTCACCGGCATCGGGACAGCCCCAGCATTTT. It yields the protein CASSPASGQPQHF.

The rearrangement links TRBV25-1 to TRBJ2-3, with 9 positions matching TRBD2. The V and J ends lost 2 bases and 7 bases, in that order; junction bases with no gene match: 4. The CDR3 loop spans 14 amino acids. In germline, CDR1 is MGHDK, CDR2 SYGVNS. The CDR3 is CASSEGASGNTQYF. CDR3 sequence (DNA): TGTGCCAGCAGTGAAGGGGCTAGCGGGAATACGCAGTATTTT.

This rearrangement joins TRBV18 to TRBJ2-7, with 8 bases lining up with TRBD1. J was trimmed by 5 bases and V by 3 bases; bases with no gene match: 3. Germline CDR1 and CDR2: KGHSH and LQKENI. The CDR3 runs to 13 residues. The CDR3 region is CASSPPGGHEQYF. The CDR3 bases are TGTGCCAGCTCACCTCCAGGGGGCCACGAGCAGTACTTC.

The chain recombines TRBV27 with TRBJ2-7, with TRBD2 matching 9 bases. Germline loops: CDR1 MNHEY, CDR2 SMNVEV (reference sequence). The CDR3 is made up of 13 amino acids. With 6 bases clipped from V and 6 bases from J, the junction kept 6 bases outside the gene matches. The CDR3 DNA sequence: TGTGCCAGCAGACCCTTTAGCGGGGGCGAGCAGTACTTC. It yields the protein CASRPFSGGEQYF.

For this clone: The same CDR3 arises from other DNA sequences in this sample as well. The rearrangement joins TRBV9 to TRBJ1-1, with a possible D match to TRBD1 (6 bases). Per the germline V gene, CDR1 is SGDLS and CDR2 is YYNGEE. The CDR3 spans 13 residues. V was clipped by 2 bases and J by 5 bases, with 10 bases between them. The CDR3 is CASSVSGVTEAFF. In nucleotides, the CDR3 is TGTGCCAGCAGCGTTTCAGGGGTTACTGAAGCTTTCTTT.

The rearrangement joins TRBV19 to TRBJ2-7, with TRBD2 matching over 15 bases. Trimming took 4 bases from V and 7 from J; bases not matched to a gene: 8. Germline V gene data show CDR1 as LNHDA and CDR2 as SQIVND (reference sequence). The CDR3 is 16 residues long. The CDR3 DNA reads as TGTGCCAGTAGTACCTGGACTAGCGGGGGGGCAGGAGAGCAGTACTTC. Translation: CASSTWTSGGAGEQYF.

The chain couples TRBV11-1 to TRBJ1-2, with D perhaps matching TRBD1 (6 bases). This CDR3 region has 13 residues. Trimming left V 3 bases short and J 5 bases short, with 10 bases between. CDR1 and CDR2 (germline): SGHAT, FQDESV (reference sequence). The DNA for the CDR3 is TGTGCCAGCAGCTTGGGGGCGACGTATGGCTACACCTTC. Translated, it gives CASSLGATYGYTF.

The chain is built from TRBV5-1 and TRBJ2-5, with D possibly TRBD1 on 6 matching bases. Germline-derived CDR1 and CDR2 are SGHRS and YFSETQ. This CDR3 contains 14 residues. The V gene lost 3 bases and the J gene lost 2 bases, with 11 bases spanning the gap. CDR3 DNA: TGCGCCAGCAGCTCGCAGGGGACACAAGAGACCCAGTACTTC. Protein sequence: CASSSQGTQETQYF.

This clone was recorded a few times. The same CDR3 arises from other DNA sequences in this sample as well. The genes are TRBV6-5 and TRBJ1-2, with 9 bases that match TRBD1. The CDR3 length is 14 residues. Germline V CDR1 and CDR2: MNHEY, SVGAGI. J lost 0 bases, V lost 6 bases, and 2 bases had no gene match. This chain's CDR3 is CASRGQGANYGYTF. For the CDR3, the DNA is TGTGCCAGCAGGGGACAGGGAGCTAACTATGGCTACACCTTC.

The J gene is TRBJ2-1, the V gene TRBV30, with 11 bases that match TRBD1. CDR3 length equals 15 residues. V was clipped by 2 bases and J by 4 bases; unmatched bases: 4. Germline CDR1 reads GTSNPN; CDR2 reads SVGIG (reference sequence). The CDR3 loop is CAWSMDRGLYNEQFF. As DNA, the CDR3 is TGTGCCTGGAGTATGGACAGGGGGCTTTACAATGAGCAGTTCTTC. Filled out from reference TRBV30 and TRBJ2-1, the complete variable domain reads SQTIHQWPATLVQPVGSPLSLECTVEGTSNPNLYWYRQAAGRGLQLLFYSVGIGQISSEVPQNLSASRPQDRQFILSSKKLLLSDSGFYLCAWSMDRGLYNEQFFGPGTRLTVL.